The 14 T cell receptor beta chains below were found in one sample sequenced in a study of cytomegalovirus exposure and HLA in healthy donors. Researchers ran the PCR with 60 Vbeta and 13 Jbeta primers. The data were produced by immunoSEQ multiplex PCR, yet TCRdb's version contains in-frame clones alone and is incomplete. The data hold over 150,000 clones, with just over 75% observed a single time. Sequencing input: PBMCs. These receptors came from a woman between 55 and 75 years old in good health and CMV-seropositive.

The chain couples TRBV6-6 to TRBJ1-1; D is possibly TRBD1 (5 bases). From germline, CDR1 is MNHNY and CDR2 SVGAGI (reference sequence). The V gene lost 6 bases and the J gene lost 1 base, with 9 bases spanning the gap. The length of the CDR3 is 13 residues. This CDR3 is CASSPTGNTEAFF. The CDR3 bases are TGTGCCAGCAGCCCTACAGGGAACACTGAAGCTTTCTTT.

The chain recombines TRBV4-2 with TRBJ2-1; 15 bases line up with TRBD2. The CDR3 runs 16 residues. The germline V gene encodes CDR1 LGHNA and CDR2 YNFKEQ. The V segment lost 5 bases and the J segment 7 bases; nucleotides outside the gene matches: 6. In nucleotides, the CDR3 is TGTGCCAGCAGCTCACGGACTAGCGGGAGGGTGAATGAGCAGTTCTTC. Translating it yields CASSSRTSGRVNEQFF.

The rearrangement uses TRBV28 and TRBJ1-5, with 8 positions matching TRBD1. The CDR3 runs 14 residues. Losses at the gene ends were 8 bases for V and 0 bases for J; bases not matched to a gene: 3. Germline CDR1 reads MDHEN; CDR2 reads SYDVKM. Written as DNA, the CDR3 is TGTGCCAGCCAAGGGACAGGTAGCAATCAGCCCCAGCATTTT. This codes for CASQGTGSNQPQHF.

The V call is TRBV7-2, the J call TRBJ2-7; TRBD1 matches at 7 bases. The V and J ends lost 11 bases and 2 bases, in that order; junction bases with no gene match: 6. Germline loops: CDR1 SGHTA, CDR2 FQGNSA. CDR3 length: 12 residues. The CDR3 loop is CASGTETYEQYF. DNA for the CDR3: TGTGCCTCCGGGACAGAGACCTACGAGCAGTACTTC.

This chain joins TRBV19 and TRBJ2-7, with D perhaps matching TRBD2 (6 bases). V lost 6 bases and J 5 bases, leaving 17 bases between the germline ends. Germline V gene sequence: CDR1 LNHDA, CDR2 SQIVND (reference sequence). The CDR3 contains 14 residues. The CDR3: CASRGTADRDEQYF. CDR3 DNA sequence: TGTGCCAGTAGAGGGACTGCGGACCGAGACGAGCAGTACTTC.

This chain uses TRBV28 with TRBJ2-3, with TRBD2 identical over 14 bases. Unmatched junction bases numbered 13, after V lost 4 bases and J lost 4 bases. Germline loops: CDR1 MDHEN, CDR2 SYDVKM. There are 19 residues in the CDR3. In DNA, the CDR3 is TGTGCCAGCAGTTCCTGGAGCGGGACTAGCGGGAGTTTCCCAGATACGCAGTATTTT. This translates into CASSSWSGTSGSFPDTQYF.

The chain joins TRBV12-2 to TRBJ1-4. TRBV12-2 represents a pseudogene. The CDR3 extends over 14 amino acids. The chain's CDR3 is CASRYSGENEKLFF. The CDR3 DNA is TGTGCAAGTCGCTATAGCGGGGAAAATGAAAAACTGTTTTTT.

The rearrangement joins TRBV30 to TRBJ1-1, with a tentative D call TRBD1 (5 bases). The CDR3 has 19 residues. The germline V gene encodes CDR1 GTSNPN and CDR2 SVGIG (reference sequence). Trimming took off 8 bases at V and 6 bases at J, with 37 bases between the two ends. CDR3 DNA sequence: TGTGCCACGAGCCGAACCAACCTTGGTGGGGCCACCCCACCGGCTGAAGCTTTCTTT. Translated: CATSRTNLGGATPPAEAFF.

The gene calls are TRBV2 and TRBJ2-5; TRBD2 matches at 8 bases. Germline CDR1 is SNHLY and CDR2 is FYNNEI. This CDR3 has 13 amino acids. J was trimmed by 11 bases and V by 2 bases; bases with no gene match: 7. The CDR3 DNA follows: TGTGCCAGCAGTGAAAAACGGGGGGGAGAGCAGTACTTC. Translating gives CASSEKRGGEQYF.

The rearrangement joins TRBV28 to TRBJ2-7, with D perhaps matching TRBD1 (6 bases). V lost 6 bases and J lost 7, with 19 bases in between. Germline values: CDR1 MDHEN, CDR2 SYDVKM. The CDR3 spans 14 residues. DNA of the CDR3: TGTGCCAGCAGCTATCAACAGGGTATTAGTGAGCAGTACTTC. It codes for CASSYQQGISEQYF.

The chain carries TRBV5-6 and TRBJ2-5; D possibly corresponds to TRBD1 (6 bases). The CDR3 has 15 residues. Deletions cut 4 bases from V and 3 bases from J, with 16 bases between. Germline V gene lookup returns CDR1 SGHDT and CDR2 YYEEEE. The CDR3 region is CASSARTGLKETQYF. CDR3 bases: TGTGCCAGCAGCGCCCGAACAGGGTTAAAAGAGACCCAGTACTTC.

This clone has a handful of counts. This chain connects TRBV5-8 to TRBJ1-5; D is perhaps TRBD1 (6 bases). The V end lost 2 bases, the J end lost 1 base, and 13 bases lay between the germline ends. CDR3 length: 16 amino acids. The germline gives CDR1 SGHTS, CDR2 YDEGEE. The CDR3 loop is CASSFRRGGSNQPQHF. Written as DNA, the CDR3 is TGTGCCAGCAGCTTTCGGAGAGGGGGAAGCAATCAGCCCCAGCATTTT.

CDR3 residues: CASSQSMGQAVQETQYF. The CDR3 DNA sequence: TGCGCCAGCAGTCAATCGATGGGACAGGCTGTCCAAGAGACCCAGTACTTC. V usage is TRBV23-1 and J usage is TRBJ2-5; 8 bases map to TRBD1. TRBV23-1 belongs to the ORF category, with a function that is uncertain. CDR3 size: 17 residues. J gave up 1 base and V 0 bases, and 7 bases lay outside the gene matches.

The rearrangement links TRBV27 to TRBJ2-1; TRBD1 might be the D (6 bases). Per germline, CDR1 MNHEY and CDR2 SMNVEV (reference sequence). Trimming stripped 6 bases from V and 10 bases from J, with 13 bases between. The CDR3 extends over 12 amino acids. The CDR3 DNA sequence: TGTGCCAGCAGCCTACAGGGAAACGAGCAGTTCTTC. Translated: CASSLQGNEQFF.